One T cell receptor (beta chain) is described in this entry. Its target is not known. These data belong to a study of cytomegalovirus exposure and HLA in healthy donors. Study-wide results and limits: In presence/absence analyses, roughly uniform sequencing depth across donors was assumed. Sequencing probably produced one cluster of sequence variants that were highly shared.

The PCR made use of 60 Vbeta and 13 Jbeta primers. The method was immunoSEQ multiplex PCR; TCRdb's version includes in-frame clones alone and lacks a portion of them. The sample carries about 140,000 clones, about 74% recorded once. The CDR3 totals 14 residues. V lost 6 bases, J lost 3 bases, and 14 bases lay in between. Germline CDR1 MNHEY, CDR2 SVGAGI. The clonotype originates from a woman in her forties in good health and CMV-seronegative. The sample taken for sequencing was PBMCs. The chain has TRBV6-5 and TRBJ1-2; D possibly corresponds to TRBD1 (6 bases). CDR3 residues: CASSPRGADYGYTF. The CDR3 DNA follows: TGTGCCAGCAGCCCTCGGGGGGCGGACTATGGCTACACCTTC.